This T cell receptor beta chain came from a study of cytomegalovirus exposure and HLA in healthy donors. The CDR3 contains 13 residues. The V and J ends lost 8 bases and 6 bases respectively, with 14 bases between them. Germline V gene lookup returns CDR1 MNHEY and CDR2 SVGAGI. The primer mix had 60 Vbeta and 13 Jbeta primers. The assay was immunoSEQ multiplex PCR, and TCRdb's table has in-frame clones only and misses some. Of approximately 76,000 clones listed, around 80% are singletons. This TCR was recovered from a man aged 25-45 years in good health and CMV-seronegative. The chain couples TRBV6-5 to TRBJ2-1; D perhaps matches TRBD2 (6 bases). The sample consisted of PBMCs. DNA for the CDR3: TGTGCCAGCTCCTTCCGGGAGAGCAATGAGCAGTTCTTC. Amino acids: CASSFRESNEQFF.